Detailed here is one T cell receptor beta chain. TCRdb's table, derived via immunoSEQ multiplex PCR, lists solely in-frame clones and lacks some. Of roughly 150,000 clones listed, just over 90% are singletons. The data were obtained in a study of blood T cell repertoires in COVID-19. Across the study: From the United States, Italy and Spain came samples of acute and convalescent COVID-19.

Sequencing used peripheral blood. The sequence came from a man between 18 and 29 years old with COVID-19, enrolled during active disease.

The CDR3 here is CASSLVHRGGNSPLHF. CDR3 DNA: TGTGCCAGCAGCCTTGTCCACAGGGGTGGCAATTCACCCCTCCACTTT. V gene TRBV28 combines with J gene TRBJ1-6; 7 nucleotides match TRBD1. Trimming cost V 6 bases and J 7 bases; bases outside gene matches: 12. The CDR3 is 16 amino acids. Germline V CDR1 and CDR2: MDHEN, SYDVKM.